The clone carrying this TCR beta chain was counted at least ten times. Antigen unknown. The data are from a study of identical twins. The CDR3 totals 14 residues. Per the germline V gene, CDR1 is SGDLS and CDR2 is YYNGEE. Germline trimming cut 3 bases from V and 5 bases from J; bases unmatched to any gene: 5. With template switching, a universal primer site was added, and the cDNA carried unique molecular identifiers. TCRdb reanalysed the 5' RACE reads using MiXCR and keeps one entry per CDR3 protein. The sample holds around 340,000 distinct CDR3 sequences; 8.5% to 10% are singletons and the top ten take 8.5% to 10%. Whole-study findings and limits: Out-of-frame alpha sequences shared by twins showed excess low generation probability. Invariant populations such as MAIT and iNKT cells could partly muddle zero-insertion analyses. The study drew conclusions from cross-sectional statistical analysis, not from following the same donors.

The TCR comes from a woman in her fifties or sixties in good health. The sample consisted of naive T cells sorted from blood. The rearrangement uses TRBV9 and TRBJ1-5; 7 positions match TRBD1. CDR3 protein: CASSAGTEDQPQHF. In DNA form, the CDR3 reads TGTGCCAGCAGCGCCGGGACAGAAGATCAGCCCCAGCATTTT.